This TCR beta chain was sequenced during a study of T cell responses to AZD1222 COVID-19 vaccine. Study findings and constraints: Within unmutated variant regions lay the reported targets of nearly half of spike-specific TCRs. Spike-specific TCR breadth and depth were elevated following two AZD1222 doses. Just 5 to 7 AZD1222 recipients tested seropositive at baseline.

Libraries were prepared by immunoSEQ multiplex PCR; TCRdb keeps only in-frame clonotypes and omits some of them. The data contain about 120,000 clones, about 92% of them singletons. As to this clone: Its antigen is still unknown.

This clonotype was sampled from an adult in good health. This specimen consisted of peripheral blood, obtained on day 0 of AZD1222 vaccination.

The CDR3 coding sequence is TGTGCCAGCAGTCCACCGCAGAGGAGTGAAAAACTGTTTTTT. The encoded protein is CASSPPQRSEKLFF. The chain links TRBV28 to TRBJ1-4; D remains ambiguous. Germline CDR1 and CDR2: MDHEN and SYDVKM. CDR3 length: 14 amino acids. V dropped 5 bases and J dropped 7 bases, with 14 bases sitting between them.